Listed below are T cell receptor beta chains from one sample, sequenced in a study of cytomegalovirus exposure and HLA in healthy donors. Method: immunoSEQ multiplex PCR; TCRdb's copy keeps in-frame clones and lacks some. The table lists roughly 67,000 clones, around four fifths of them singletons, with approximately 9.7% in the top ten. The sequenced material came from PBMCs. The source is a man in his forties in good health and CMV-seronegative. Each CDR3 is given with its conserved first and last residue. The order of the fields is CDR3 length, clone size, J gene, D gene, V gene, CDR3 DNA, CDR3 protein. A D gene is named only where the DNA matches it firmly. Expanded clones are given a class, and other clones once, few, many or no size at all.

13 | . | TRBJ2-5 | TRBD1 | TRBV10-3 | TGTGCCGTACAGGGGGATGGGGGGGAGACCCAGTACTTC | CAVQGDGGETQYF
13 | . | TRBJ1-2 | TRBD1 | TRBV27 | TGTGCCAGCAGACTGACAGGGAACTATGGCTACACCTTC | CASRLTGNYGYTF
13 | . | TRBJ2-7 | . | TRBV7-2 | TGTGCCAGCAGCTTAAGCGGCCAGCACGAGCAGTACTTC | CASSLSGQHEQYF
15 | . | TRBJ1-1 | . | TRBV13 | TGTGCCAGCAGCAGCCGGGGGGCGAAGAACACTGAAGCTTTCTTT | CASSSRGAKNTEAFF
15 | once | TRBJ2-3 | . | TRBV7-3 | TGTGCCAGCAGCTTAAAGCGGACAGAACGAGATACGCAGTATTTT | CASSLKRTERDTQYF
12 | . | TRBJ1-2 | TRBD1 | TRBV2 | TGTGCCAGCAGCAGGACAGGGGATGGCTACACCTTC | CASSRTGDGYTF
16 | . | TRBJ2-7 | TRBD2 | TRBV6-4 | TGTGCCAGCAGCTACCCACTAGCGGGTCCCTCCTACGAGCAGTACTTC | CASSYPLAGPSYEQYF
16 | . | TRBJ2-2 | . | TRBV21-1 | TGTGCCAGCACCTCGGCTGGTACAGGTTACACCGGGGAGCTGTTTTTT | CASTSAGTGYTGELFF
16 | . | TRBJ2-7 | . | TRBV27 | TGTGCCAGCAGTTTATGGGTGGGAGACTTAACGATCGAGCAGTACTTC | CASSLWVGDLTIEQYF
14 | . | TRBJ2-3 | TRBD1 | TRBV7-3 | TGTGCCAGCAGCATACGACAGGGGGCAAATACGCAGTATTTT | CASSIRQGANTQYF